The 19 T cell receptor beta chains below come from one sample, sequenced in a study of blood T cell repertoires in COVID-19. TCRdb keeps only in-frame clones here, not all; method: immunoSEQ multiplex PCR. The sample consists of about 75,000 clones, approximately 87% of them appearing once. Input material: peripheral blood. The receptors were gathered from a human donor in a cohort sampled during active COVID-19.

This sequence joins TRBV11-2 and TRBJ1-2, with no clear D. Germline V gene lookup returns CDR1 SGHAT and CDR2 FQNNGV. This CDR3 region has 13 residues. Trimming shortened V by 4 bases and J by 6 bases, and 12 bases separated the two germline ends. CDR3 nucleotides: TGTGCCAGCAGCTACGGGTTTAAAGATGGCTACACCTTC. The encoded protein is CASSYGFKDGYTF.

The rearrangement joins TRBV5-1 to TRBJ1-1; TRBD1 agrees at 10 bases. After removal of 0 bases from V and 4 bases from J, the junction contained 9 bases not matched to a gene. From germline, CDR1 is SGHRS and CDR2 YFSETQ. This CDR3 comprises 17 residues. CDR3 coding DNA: TGCGCCAGCAGCTTGGAAGGGGACAGGGGAGGAGGCACTGAAGCTTTCTTT. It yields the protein CASSLEGDRGGGTEAFF.

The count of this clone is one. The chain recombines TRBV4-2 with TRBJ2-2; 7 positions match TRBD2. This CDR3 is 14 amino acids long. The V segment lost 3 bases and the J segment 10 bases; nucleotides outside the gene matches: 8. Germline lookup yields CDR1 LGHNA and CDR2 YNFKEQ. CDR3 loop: CASSQGGEIEELFF. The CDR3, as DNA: TGTGCCAGCAGCCAGGGGGGGGAAATCGAGGAGCTGTTTTTT.

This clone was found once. This chain's CDR3 is CASSVAQNTYEQYF. In DNA, the CDR3 is TGTGCCAGCAGCGTAGCCCAAAATACATACGAGCAGTACTTC. This chain connects TRBV9 to TRBJ2-7; the D is unclear. Looked up from germline, CDR1 is SGDLS and CDR2 is YYNGEE. CDR3 length: 14 residues. V was trimmed by 0 bases and J by 4 bases, leaving 11 bases between them.

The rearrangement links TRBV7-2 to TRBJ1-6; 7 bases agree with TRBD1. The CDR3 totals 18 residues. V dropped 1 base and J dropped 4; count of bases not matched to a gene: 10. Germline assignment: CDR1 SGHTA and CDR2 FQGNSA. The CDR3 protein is CASSLGQGGVHYNSPLHF. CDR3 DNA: TGTGCCAGCAGCTTAGGACAGGGTGGGGTACATTATAATTCACCCCTCCACTTT. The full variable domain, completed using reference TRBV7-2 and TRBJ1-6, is GAGVSQSPSNKVTEKGKDVELRCDPISGHTALYWYRQSLGQGLEFLIYFQGNSAPDKSGLPSDRFSAERTGGSVSTLTIQRTQQEDSAVYLCASSLGQGGVHYNSPLHFGNGTRLTVT.

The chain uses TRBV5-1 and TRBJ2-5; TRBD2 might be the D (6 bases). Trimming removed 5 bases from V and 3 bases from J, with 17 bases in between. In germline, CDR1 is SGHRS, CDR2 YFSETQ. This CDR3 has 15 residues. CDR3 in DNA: TGCGCCAGCAGTAAGGAGGGGCGAAATGAAGAGACCCAGTACTTC. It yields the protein CASSKEGRNEETQYF.

Here the CDR3 reads CASSLRRTRSTGANVLTF. CDR3 sequence (DNA): TGTGCCAGCAGCTTAAGGCGTACAAGGAGTACTGGGGCCAACGTCCTGACTTTC. The chain has TRBV7-3 and TRBJ2-6; unclear D gene. Germline values: CDR1 SGHTA, CDR2 FQGTGA. V was clipped by 1 base and J by 2 bases, with 15 bases between them. This CDR3 contains 18 residues.

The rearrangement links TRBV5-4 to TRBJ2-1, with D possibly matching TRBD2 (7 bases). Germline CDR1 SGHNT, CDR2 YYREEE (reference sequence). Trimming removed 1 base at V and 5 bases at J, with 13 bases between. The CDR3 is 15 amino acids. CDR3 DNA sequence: TGTGCCAGCAGCTTGCGGCGGGGGCCTGACAATGAGCAGTTCTTC. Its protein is CASSLRRGPDNEQFF.

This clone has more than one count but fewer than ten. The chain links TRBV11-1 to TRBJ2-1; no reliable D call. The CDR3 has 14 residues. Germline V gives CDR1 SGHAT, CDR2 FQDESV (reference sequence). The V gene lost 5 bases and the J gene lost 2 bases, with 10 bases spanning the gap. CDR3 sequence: CASSHPGAYNEQFF. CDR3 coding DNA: TGTGCCAGCAGCCATCCGGGTGCCTACAATGAGCAGTTCTTC.

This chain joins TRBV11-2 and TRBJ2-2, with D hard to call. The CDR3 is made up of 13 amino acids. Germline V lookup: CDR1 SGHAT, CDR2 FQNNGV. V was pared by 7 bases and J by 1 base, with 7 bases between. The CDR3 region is CASNYVNTGELFF. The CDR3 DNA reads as TGTGCCAGCAACTACGTGAACACCGGGGAGCTGTTTTTT.

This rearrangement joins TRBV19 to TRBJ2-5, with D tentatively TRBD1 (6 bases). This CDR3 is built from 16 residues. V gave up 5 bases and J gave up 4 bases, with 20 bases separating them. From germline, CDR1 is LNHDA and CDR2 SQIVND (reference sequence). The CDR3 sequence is CASSVRLDSSSETQYF. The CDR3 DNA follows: TGTGCCAGTAGTGTACGCCTGGACAGCTCGTCAGAGACCCAGTACTTC.

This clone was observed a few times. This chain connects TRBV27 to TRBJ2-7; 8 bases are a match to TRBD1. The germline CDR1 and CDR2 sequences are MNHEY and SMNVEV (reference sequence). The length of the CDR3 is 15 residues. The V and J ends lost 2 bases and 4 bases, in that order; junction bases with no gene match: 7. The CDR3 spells CASSLRLDRAYEQYF. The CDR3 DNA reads TGTGCCAGCAGTTTAAGGTTGGACAGGGCTTACGAGCAGTACTTC.

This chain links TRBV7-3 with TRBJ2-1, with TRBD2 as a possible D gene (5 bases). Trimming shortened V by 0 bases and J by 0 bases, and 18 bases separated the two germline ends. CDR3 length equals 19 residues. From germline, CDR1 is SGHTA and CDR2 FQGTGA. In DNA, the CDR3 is TGTGCCAGCAGCTTAACGTCGACCGGCGGGCGCAGCTCCTACAATGAGCAGTTCTTC. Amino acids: CASSLTSTGGRSSYNEQFF.

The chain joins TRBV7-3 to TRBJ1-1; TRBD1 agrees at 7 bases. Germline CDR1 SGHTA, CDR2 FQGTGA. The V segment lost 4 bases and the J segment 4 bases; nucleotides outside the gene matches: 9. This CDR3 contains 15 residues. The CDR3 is CASSSAGTVGTEAFF. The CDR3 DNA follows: TGTGCCAGCAGCTCGGCCGGGACAGTTGGCACTGAAGCTTTCTTT.

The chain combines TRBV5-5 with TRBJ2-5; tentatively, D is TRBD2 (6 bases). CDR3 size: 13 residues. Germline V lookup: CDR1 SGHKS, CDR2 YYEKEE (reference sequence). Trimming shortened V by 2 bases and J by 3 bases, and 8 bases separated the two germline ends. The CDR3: CASSLTGEETQYF. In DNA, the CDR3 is TGTGCCAGCAGCTTAACGGGAGAAGAGACCCAGTACTTC.

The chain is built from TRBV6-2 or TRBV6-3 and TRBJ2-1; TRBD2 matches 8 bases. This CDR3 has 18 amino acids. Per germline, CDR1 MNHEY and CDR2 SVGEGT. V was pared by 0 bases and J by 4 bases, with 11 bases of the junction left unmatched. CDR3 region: CASSYSHVDSGTYNEQFF. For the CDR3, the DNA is TGTGCCAGCAGTTACTCGCATGTCGATAGCGGGACATACAATGAGCAGTTCTTC.

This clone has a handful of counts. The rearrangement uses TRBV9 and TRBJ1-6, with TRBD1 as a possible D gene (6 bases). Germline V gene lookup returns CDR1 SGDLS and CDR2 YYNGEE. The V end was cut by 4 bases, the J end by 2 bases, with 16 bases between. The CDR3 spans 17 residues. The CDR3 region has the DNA TGTGCCAGCAGCTCAGGGGAGGGGTACCCCTATAATTCACCCCTCCACTTT. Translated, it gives CASSSGEGYPYNSPLHF.

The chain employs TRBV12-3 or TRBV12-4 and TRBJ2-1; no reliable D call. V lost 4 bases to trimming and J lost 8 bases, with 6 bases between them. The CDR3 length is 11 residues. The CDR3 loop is CASSSLDEQFF. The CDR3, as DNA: TGTGCCAGCAGTTCACTCGATGAGCAGTTCTTC.

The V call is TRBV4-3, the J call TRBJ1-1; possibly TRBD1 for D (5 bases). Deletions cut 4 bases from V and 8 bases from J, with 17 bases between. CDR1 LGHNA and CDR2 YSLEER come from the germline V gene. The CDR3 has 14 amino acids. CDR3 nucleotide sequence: TGCGCCAGCAGCCGTAATGCAGGGACTAGAGAAGCTTTCTTT. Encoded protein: CASSRNAGTREAFF.